This T cell receptor (beta chain) was recovered during a study of blood T cell repertoires in COVID-19. Study overall: Sites across the United States, Italy and Spain contributed samples from acute and convalescent COVID-19.

V was trimmed by 1 base and J by 12 bases, leaving 13 bases between them. Germline V CDR1 and CDR2: MNHNS, SASEGT. The CDR3 consists of 14 residues. Original processing methods: Reference gene primer amplification yielded estimated nucleated cell counts. Method: immunoSEQ multiplex PCR; TCRdb's copy keeps in-frame clones and lacks some. V and J calls and clone size are given by that table; D and trimming were obtained from the DNA. The sample includes 100,000 to 150,000 clones, roughly 90% seen only once; the top ten take roughly 1.2%. Sequencing was performed on peripheral blood. The chain links TRBV6-1 to TRBJ2-6; D is perhaps TRBD2 (6 bases). The source is a woman older than 75 with acute or convalescent COVID-19. The CDR3 region is CASSEVGQGGVLTF. The DNA for the CDR3 is TGTGCCAGCAGTGAAGTGGGTCAGGGAGGCGTCCTGACTTTC.